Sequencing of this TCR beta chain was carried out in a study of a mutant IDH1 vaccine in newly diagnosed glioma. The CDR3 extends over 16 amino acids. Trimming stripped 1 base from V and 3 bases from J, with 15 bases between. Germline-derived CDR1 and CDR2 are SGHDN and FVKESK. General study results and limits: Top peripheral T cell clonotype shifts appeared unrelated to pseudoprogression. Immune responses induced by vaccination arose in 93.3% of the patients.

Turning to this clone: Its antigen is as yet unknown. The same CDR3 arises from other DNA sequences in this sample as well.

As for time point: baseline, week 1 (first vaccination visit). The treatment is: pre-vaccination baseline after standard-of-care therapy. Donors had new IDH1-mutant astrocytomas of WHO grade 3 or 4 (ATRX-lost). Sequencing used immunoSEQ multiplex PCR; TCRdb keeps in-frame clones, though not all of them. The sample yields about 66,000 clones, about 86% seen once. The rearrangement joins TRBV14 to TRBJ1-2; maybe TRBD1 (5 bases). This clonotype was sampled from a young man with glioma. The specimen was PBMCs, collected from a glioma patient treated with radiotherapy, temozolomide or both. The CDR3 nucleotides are TGTGCCAGCAGCCAAGGGGACTTTGACGCCCACTATGGCTACACCTTC. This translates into CASSQGDFDAHYGYTF.